One and the same sample provided the 18 T cell receptor beta chains below, sequenced in a study of ipilimumab plus nivolumab after autologous stem cell transplantation. Assay: immunoSEQ multiplex PCR; the TCRdb copy retains only in-frame clones and omits some. The sample consists of about 15,000 clones, 65% to 85% of them appearing once. Sequencing used PBMCs, obtained in a trial of ipilimumab plus nivolumab as post-transplant consolidation. These receptor sequences come from a male donor with primary mediastinal lymphoma.

The chain is built from TRBV20-1 and TRBJ2-1; D might be TRBD2 (5 bases). The length of the CDR3 is 11 residues. Trimming took 5 bases from V and 8 from J, leaving 10 bases between them. Germline values: CDR1 DFQATT, CDR2 SNEGSKA (reference sequence). The CDR3 loop is CSAQTTHEQFF. The CDR3 DNA reads as TGCAGTGCTCAGACTACCCATGAGCAGTTCTTC.

CDR3 sequence: CASSYSLLYEQYF. The CDR3 DNA reads as TGTGCCAGCAGTTACTCACTACTCTACGAGCAGTACTTC. The chain combines TRBV6-6 with TRBJ2-7; D is unresolved. There are 13 residues in the CDR3. V lost 0 bases to trimming and J lost 3 bases, with 6 bases between them. Germline V gives CDR1 MNHNY, CDR2 SVGAGI (reference sequence).

This chain uses TRBV11-2 with TRBJ2-1; D unresolved. V was trimmed by 2 bases and J by 2 bases, leaving 7 bases between them. The CDR3 is 14 amino acids. Per the germline V gene, CDR1 is SGHAT and CDR2 is FQNNGV. The CDR3 here is CASSLMSAYNEQFF. CDR3 coding DNA: TGTGCCAGCAGCTTAATGTCAGCCTACAATGAGCAGTTCTTC.

The chain couples TRBV5-4 to TRBJ2-3, with a weak D call TRBD1 (5 bases). The CDR3 length is 15 residues. V lost 4 bases and J lost 1, with 13 bases in between. Germline V lookup: CDR1 SGHNT, CDR2 YYREEE (reference sequence). The CDR3 nucleotides are TGTGCCAGCAGCCTCGACAGTACGGGCACAGATACGCAGTATTTT. This sequence encodes CASSLDSTGTDTQYF. Together with reference TRBV5-4 and TRBJ2-3, the CDR3 gives the full variable domain: ETGVTQSPTHLIKTRGQQVTLRCSSQSGHNTVSWYQQALGQGPQFIFQYYREEENGRGNFPPRFSGLQFPNYSSELNVNALELDDSALYLCASSLDSTGTDTQYFGPGTRLTVL.

This clone was observed a handful of times. V is TRBV18 and J is TRBJ1-2, with a weak D call TRBD1 (6 bases). The CDR3 contains 16 residues. In germline, CDR1 is KGHSH, CDR2 LQKENI. Trimming stripped 5 bases from V and 4 bases from J, with 20 bases between. CDR3 sequence reads: CASSTLGQRGGYGYTF. The CDR3 coding sequence is TGTGCCAGCTCAACACTCGGACAGAGGGGTGGCTATGGCTACACCTTC. The full variable domain, completed using reference TRBV18 and TRBJ1-2, is NAGVMQNPRHLVRRRGQEARLRCSPMKGHSHVYWYRQLPEEGLKFMVYLQKENIIDESGMPKERFSAEFPKEGPSILRIQQVVRGDSAAYFCASSTLGQRGGYGYTFGSGTRLTVV.

This clone is a singleton in its sample. The chain uses TRBV6-1 and TRBJ1-1; D might be TRBD1 (5 bases). Germline V lookup: CDR1 MNHNS, CDR2 SASEGT. V was cut by 7 bases and J by 8 bases, with 11 bases left in between. The CDR3 runs to 11 residues. The CDR3 nucleotides read TGTGCCAGCACTTGGGACGAGGAAGCTTTCTTT. As protein: CASTWDEEAFF.

The chain joins TRBV2 to TRBJ2-5; TRBD1 or TRBD2 may be the D gene (5 bases each). From germline, CDR1 is SNHLY and CDR2 FYNNEI. The CDR3 runs 14 residues. Trimming stripped 3 bases from V and 5 bases from J, with 13 bases between. The DNA of the CDR3 is TGTGCCAGCAGTGAGGGACCCGGCGGGGAGACCCAGTACTTC. This codes for CASSEGPGGETQYF.

The rearrangement joins TRBV6-5 to TRBJ1-1; a weak D match, TRBD1 (5 bases). The CDR3 is 13 residues long. The V end lost 8 bases, the J end lost 4 bases, and 14 bases lay between the germline ends. In germline, CDR1 is MNHEY, CDR2 SVGAGI. The CDR3 region has the DNA TGTGCCAGCGGAACCAGGGTGGGCACTGAAGCTTTCTTT. This encodes CASGTRVGTEAFF.

The CDR3 DNA follows: TGTGCCAGCAGCTCCTCCGGGGAGGCAACGGAGTTCCATGAGACCCAGTACTTC. Protein product: CASSSSGEATEFHETQYF. The rearrangement joins TRBV28 to TRBJ2-5, with D perhaps matching TRBD2 (6 bases). The CDR3 spans 18 residues. CDR1 and CDR2 from the germline V gene are MDHEN and SYDVKM. The germline V and J ends were trimmed by 6 bases and 5 bases, with 28 bases remaining between them.

V gene TRBV5-6 combines with J gene TRBJ2-1; 9 bases match TRBD2. Germline CDR1 and CDR2: SGHDT and YYEEEE. The CDR3 spans 16 residues. J lost 4 bases, V lost 0 bases, and 5 bases had no gene match. The CDR3 bases are TGTGCCAGCAGCTTGGCCGGACTAGCGAGATACAATGAGCAGTTCTTC. Translated: CASSLAGLARYNEQFF.

V usage is TRBV7-9 and J usage is TRBJ2-5; TRBD2 aligns across 9 bases. The germline V gene encodes CDR1 SEHNR and CDR2 FQNEAQ (reference sequence). The length of the CDR3 is 16 residues. V lost 0 bases to trimming and J lost 7 bases; unmatched junction nucleotides: 9. The chain's CDR3 is CASSLASGSLGGTQYF. The CDR3 bases are TGTGCCAGCAGCTTAGCTAGCGGGAGCCTCGGAGGGACCCAGTACTTC. The full variable domain, with the rest looked up from reference TRBV7-9 and TRBJ2-5, is DTGVSQNPRHKITKRGQNVTFRCDPISEHNRLYWYRQTLGQGPEFLTYFQNEAQLEKSRLLSDRFSAERPKGSFSTLEIQRTEQGDSAMYLCASSLASGSLGGTQYFGPGTRLLVL.

By frequency in the sample, this clone is medium-sized. The genes are TRBV5-1 and TRBJ1-4, with D maybe TRBD1 (6 bases). The CDR3 consists of 13 residues. Trimming pared 1 base from V and 5 bases from J, leaving 6 bases between. Germline CDR1 and CDR2: SGHRS and YFSETQ. CDR3 DNA sequence: TGCGCCAGCAGCTTGCAGGGGAATGAAAAACTGTTTTTT. Encoded protein: CASSLQGNEKLFF.

The chain combines TRBV27 with TRBJ2-7; 13 bases fit TRBD2. V was pared by 5 bases and J by 3 bases, with 10 bases of the junction left unmatched. Germline V gene data show CDR1 as MNHEY and CDR2 as SMNVEV (reference sequence). CDR3 length: 17 amino acids. The CDR3 here is CASSDSRGTSGIYEQYF. The CDR3 DNA is TGTGCCAGCAGTGATTCGCGTGGGACTAGCGGGATCTACGAGCAGTACTTC.

This sequence joins TRBV9 and TRBJ2-1, with a possible D match to TRBD2 (6 bases). Trimming removed 0 bases at V and 7 bases at J, with 8 bases between. This CDR3 comprises 13 residues. The germline V gene has CDR1 SGDLS and CDR2 YYNGEE. The DNA of the CDR3 is TGTGCCAGCAGCGTAGGGGGGGAAAATGAGCAGTTCTTC. The encoded protein is CASSVGGENEQFF.

This sequence joins TRBV5-4 and TRBJ2-7; 8 bases are a match to TRBD2. This CDR3 comprises 13 residues. V dropped 4 bases and J dropped 6; count of bases not matched to a gene: 6. CDR1 is SGHNT, CDR2 YYREEE, per germline (reference sequence). This CDR3 is CASSPGGAREQYF. The CDR3 DNA is TGTGCCAGCAGCCCCGGGGGGGCGCGCGAGCAGTACTTC.

The CDR3 nucleotides are TGTGCCACCAGCAGAGCTAGCGGGGGTAACATTCAGTACTTC. Translating gives CATSRASGGNIQYF. This chain connects TRBV15 to TRBJ2-4; 10 positions agree with TRBD2. The CDR3 spans 14 residues. Germline values: CDR1 LNHNV, CDR2 YYDKDF (reference sequence). Trimming cost V 1 base and J 7 bases; bases outside gene matches: 1.

The chain recombines TRBV4-1 with TRBJ2-3; the D call may be TRBD1 or TRBD2 (6 bases each). CDR1 and CDR2 (germline): MGHRA, YSYEKL. The germline V and J ends were trimmed by 0 bases and 6 bases, with 16 bases remaining between them. CDR3 size: 16 residues. The CDR3, as DNA: TGCGCCAGCAGCCAAGAGGGGGGCGTGGGCATTGATACGCAGTATTTT. Translating gives CASSQEGGVGIDTQYF.

This chain joins TRBV7-9 and TRBJ1-4, with D unclear. Looked up from germline, CDR1 is SEHNR and CDR2 is FQNEAQ (reference sequence). The V gene lost 5 bases and the J gene lost 8 bases, with 12 bases spanning the gap. CDR3 size: 13 residues. The CDR3 here is CASSPGVREKLFF. The DNA for the CDR3 is TGTGCCAGCAGCCCTGGGGTACGGGAAAAACTGTTTTTT.